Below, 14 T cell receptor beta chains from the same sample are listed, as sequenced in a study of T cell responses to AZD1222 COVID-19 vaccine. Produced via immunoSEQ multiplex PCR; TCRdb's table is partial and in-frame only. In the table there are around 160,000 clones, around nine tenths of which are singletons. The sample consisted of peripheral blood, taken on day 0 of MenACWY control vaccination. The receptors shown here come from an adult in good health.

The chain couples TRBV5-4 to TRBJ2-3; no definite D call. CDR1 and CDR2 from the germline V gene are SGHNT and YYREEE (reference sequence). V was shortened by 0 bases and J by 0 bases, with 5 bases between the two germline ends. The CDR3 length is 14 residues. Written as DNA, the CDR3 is TGTGCCAGCAGCTTGGCGACTAGCACAGATACGCAGTATTTT. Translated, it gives CASSLATSTDTQYF.

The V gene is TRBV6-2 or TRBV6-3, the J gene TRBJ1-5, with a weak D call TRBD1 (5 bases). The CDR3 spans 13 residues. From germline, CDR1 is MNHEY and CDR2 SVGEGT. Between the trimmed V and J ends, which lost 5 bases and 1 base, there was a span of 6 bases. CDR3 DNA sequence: TGTGCCAGCAGTCGACAGAGCAATCAGCCCCAGCATTTT. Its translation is CASSRQSNQPQHF.

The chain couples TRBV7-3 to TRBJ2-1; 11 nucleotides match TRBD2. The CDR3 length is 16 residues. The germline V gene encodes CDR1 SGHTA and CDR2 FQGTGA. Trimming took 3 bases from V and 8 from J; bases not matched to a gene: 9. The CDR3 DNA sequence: TGTGCCAGCAGCTTGACACTAGCGGGGGCGTGGGATGAGCAGTTCTTC. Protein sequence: CASSLTLAGAWDEQFF.

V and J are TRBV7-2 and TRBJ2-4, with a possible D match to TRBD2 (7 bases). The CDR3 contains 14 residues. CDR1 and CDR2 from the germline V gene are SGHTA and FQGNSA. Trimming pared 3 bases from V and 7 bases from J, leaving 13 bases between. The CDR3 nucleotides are TGTGCCAGCAGCTTTCCGGGGGGCGGGAACATTCAGTACTTC. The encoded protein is CASSFPGGGNIQYF. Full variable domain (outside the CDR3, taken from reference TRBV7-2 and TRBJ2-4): GAGVSQSPSNKVTEKGKDVELRCDPISGHTALYWYRQSLGQGLEFLIYFQGNSAPDKSGLPSDRFSAERTGGSVSTLTIQRTQQEDSAVYLCASSFPGGGNIQYFGAGTRLSVL.

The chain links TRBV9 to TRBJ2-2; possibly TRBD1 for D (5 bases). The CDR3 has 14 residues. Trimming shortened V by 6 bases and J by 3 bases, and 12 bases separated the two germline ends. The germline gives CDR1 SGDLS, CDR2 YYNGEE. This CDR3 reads CASTLQGDTGELFF. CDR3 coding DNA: TGTGCCAGCACCTTACAAGGGGACACCGGGGAGCTGTTTTTT.

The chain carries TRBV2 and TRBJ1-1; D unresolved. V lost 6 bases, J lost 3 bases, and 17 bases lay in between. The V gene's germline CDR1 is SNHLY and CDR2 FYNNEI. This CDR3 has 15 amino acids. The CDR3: CASRTDGEMHTEAFF. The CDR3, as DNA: TGTGCCAGCAGGACTGACGGAGAGATGCACACTGAAGCTTTCTTT.

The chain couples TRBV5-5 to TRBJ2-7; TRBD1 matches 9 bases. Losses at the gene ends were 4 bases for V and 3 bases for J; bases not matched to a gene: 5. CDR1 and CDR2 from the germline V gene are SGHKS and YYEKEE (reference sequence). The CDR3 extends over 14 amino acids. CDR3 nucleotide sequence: TGTGCCAGCAGCCTCAGACAGGGGGGCTACGAGCAGTACTTC. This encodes CASSLRQGGYEQYF. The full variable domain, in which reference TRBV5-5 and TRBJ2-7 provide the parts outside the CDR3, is DAGVTQSPTHLIKTRGQQVTLRCSPISGHKSVSWYQQVLGQGPQFIFQYYEKEERGRGNFPDRFSARQFPNYSSELNVNALLLGDSALYLCASSLRQGGYEQYFGPGTRLTVT.

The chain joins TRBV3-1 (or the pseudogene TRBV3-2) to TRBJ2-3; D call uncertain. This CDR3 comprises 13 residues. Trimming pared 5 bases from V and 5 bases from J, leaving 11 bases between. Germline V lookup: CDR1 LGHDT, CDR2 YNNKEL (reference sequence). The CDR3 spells CASSSRSGDTQYF. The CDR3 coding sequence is TGTGCCAGCAGCTCACGGTCCGGAGATACGCAGTATTTT.

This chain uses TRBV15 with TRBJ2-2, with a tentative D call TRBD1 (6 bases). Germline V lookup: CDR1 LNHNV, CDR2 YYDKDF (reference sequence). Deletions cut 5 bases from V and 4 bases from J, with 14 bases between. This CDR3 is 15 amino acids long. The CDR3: CATSPLGGTTGELFF. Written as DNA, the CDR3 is TGTGCCACCAGCCCCCTAGGGGGAACCACCGGGGAGCTGTTTTTT.

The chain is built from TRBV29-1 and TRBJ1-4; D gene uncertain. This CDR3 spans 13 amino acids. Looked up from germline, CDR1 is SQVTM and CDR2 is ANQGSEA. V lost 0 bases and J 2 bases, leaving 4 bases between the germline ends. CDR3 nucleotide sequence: TGCAGCGTTGAAGATGGGACTAATGAAAAACTGTTTTTT. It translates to CSVEDGTNEKLFF. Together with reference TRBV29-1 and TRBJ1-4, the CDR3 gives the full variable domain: SAVISQKPSRDICQRGTSLTIQCQVDSQVTMMFWYRQQPGQSLTLIATANQGSEATYESGFVIDKFPISRPNLTFSTLTVSNMSPEDSSIYLCSVEDGTNEKLFFGSGTQLSVL.

The CDR3 here is CASSRGDGGLYGYTF. The DNA for the CDR3 is TGTGCCAGCAGCCGAGGGGACGGCGGACTCTATGGCTACACCTTC. The chain uses TRBV6-5 and TRBJ1-2; D perhaps matches TRBD1 (5 bases). The germline gives CDR1 MNHEY, CDR2 SVGAGI. This CDR3 spans 15 amino acids. Trimming left V 6 bases short and J 4 bases short, with 18 bases between.

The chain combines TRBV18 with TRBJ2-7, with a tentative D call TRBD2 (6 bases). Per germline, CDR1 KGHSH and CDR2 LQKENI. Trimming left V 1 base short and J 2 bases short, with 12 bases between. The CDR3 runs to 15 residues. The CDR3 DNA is TGTGCCAGCTCACCACGTAGGGACTCAACCTACGAGCAGTACTTC. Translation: CASSPRRDSTYEQYF.

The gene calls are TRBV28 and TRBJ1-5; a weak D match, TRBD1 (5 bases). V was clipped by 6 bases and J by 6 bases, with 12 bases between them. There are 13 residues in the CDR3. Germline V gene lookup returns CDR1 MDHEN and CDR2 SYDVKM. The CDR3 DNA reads TGTGCCAGCAGCTCAAGCGGGGGTCAGCCCCAGCATTTT. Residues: CASSSSGGQPQHF. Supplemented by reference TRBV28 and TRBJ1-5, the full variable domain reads DVKVTQSSRYLVKRTGEKVFLECVQDMDHENMFWYRQDPGLGLRLIYFSYDVKMKEKGDIPEGYSVSREKKERFSLILESASTNQTSMYLCASSSSGGQPQHFGDGTRLSIL.

The CDR3 region has the DNA TGTGCCAGCAGACCCGGGGTCTGGGTAGGGGGGAATGAGCAGTTCTTC. Protein: CASRPGVWVGGNEQFF. This chain joins TRBV3-1 (or the pseudogene TRBV3-2) and TRBJ2-1; D is tentatively TRBD1 or TRBD2 (6 bases each). The ends were cut back, 6 bases at V and 7 bases at J, with 22 bases in the middle. The CDR3 is made up of 16 amino acids. Germline-derived CDR1 and CDR2 are LGHDT and YNNKEL (reference sequence).